Below are 21 T cell receptor beta chains sequenced from a single sample in a study of T cells of healthy individuals. Each CDR3 protein is one row after TCRdb ran MiXCR on the 5' RACE reads. The sample lists 75,000 to 95,000 distinct CDR3 sequences, approximately 4.8% occurring once. The source is a female donor in good health.

This clonotype was observed at least ten times. This chain links TRBV20-1 with TRBJ1-1; no clear D gene. This CDR3 region has 12 residues. The ends were cut back, 6 bases at V and 1 base at J, with 9 bases in the middle. CDR1 is DFQATT, CDR2 SNEGSKA, per germline (reference sequence). CDR3 sequence reads: CSAPRGNTEAFF. The DNA of the CDR3 is TGCAGTGCCCCTCGAGGGAACACTGAAGCTTTCTTT.

This clonotype was detected only a few times. The V call is TRBV12-3 or TRBV12-4, the J call TRBJ1-6; 10 nucleotides line up with TRBD1. This CDR3 is built from 14 residues. The ends lost 8 bases at V and 6 bases at J; junction bases unmatched: 4. The CDR3 loop reads CASRRTGGNSPLHF. The CDR3 DNA is TGTGCCAGCCGCAGGACAGGGGGTAATTCACCCCTCCACTTT.

This clonotype was seen repeatedly, ten times or more. The CDR3 spells CSVEKGISHSGYGYTF. CDR3 DNA: TGCAGCGTTGAAAAAGGGATCAGTCACTCCGGCTATGGCTACACCTTC. V gene TRBV29-1 combines with J gene TRBJ1-2, with D unresolved. Germline assignment: CDR1 SQVTM and CDR2 ANQGSEA. V lost 2 bases, J lost 4 bases, and 20 bases lay in between. The CDR3 covers 16 residues.

This clonotype has more than one count but fewer than ten. The chain joins TRBV3-1 to TRBJ2-1; possibly TRBD1 for D (5 bases). The CDR3 is 13 amino acids. The V end was cut by 0 bases, the J end by 10 bases, with 10 bases between. The germline V gene encodes CDR1 LGHDT and CDR2 YNNKEL (reference sequence). The CDR3 here is CASSQDPAGEQFF. The DNA for the CDR3 is TGTGCCAGCAGCCAAGATCCGGCAGGGGAGCAGTTCTTC.

This sequence joins TRBV28 and TRBJ1-2, with 9 bases that match TRBD1. Per germline, CDR1 MDHEN and CDR2 SYDVKM. J gave up 5 bases and V 7 bases, and 20 bases lay outside the gene matches. The CDR3 has 18 residues. DNA for the CDR3: TGTGCCAGCAAGGGACCGCCCGGGACAGGGTTTCTAGGGTATGGCTACACCTTC. Its protein is CASKGPPGTGFLGYGYTF.

This clonotype was observed a handful of times. This sequence joins TRBV6-5 and TRBJ1-1, with a tentative D call TRBD1 (6 bases). This CDR3 contains 14 residues. Trimming removed 6 bases at V and 1 base at J, with 12 bases between. Per germline, CDR1 MNHEY and CDR2 SVGAGI. The DNA of the CDR3 is TGTGCCAGCAGCAGGGGACACCAGAACACTGAAGCTTTCTTT. As protein: CASSRGHQNTEAFF.

Many counts were recorded for this clonotype. The chain employs TRBV28 and TRBJ1-5; D gene unclear. CDR3 length: 15 amino acids. Trimming removed 7 bases at V and 0 bases at J, with 13 bases between. Germline V lookup: CDR1 MDHEN, CDR2 SYDVKM. The CDR3 region has the DNA TGTGCCAGCACCTTAGACGGGGATAGCAATCAGCCCCAGCATTTT. Translation: CASTLDGDSNQPQHF.

This clonotype was picked up a small number of times. V is TRBV11-2 and J is TRBJ2-1, with TRBD1 identical over 7 bases. With V trimmed by 4 bases and J by 5 bases, 8 bases remained unmatched. Germline V CDR1 and CDR2: SGHAT, FQNNGV. The CDR3 is made up of 15 amino acids. The CDR3 nucleotides read TGTGCCAGCAGCTCGCCCCAGACAGGGAACAATGAGCAGTTCTTC. Amino acid sequence: CASSSPQTGNNEQFF.

The table lists this clonotype with many counts. The DNA for the CDR3 is TGCGCCAGCAGCCGATCCGGGACAGGACGATACGAGCAGTACTTC. It yields the protein CASSRSGTGRYEQYF. The rearrangement joins TRBV4-3 to TRBJ2-7, with 8 nucleotides matching TRBD1. The length of the CDR3 is 15 residues. The ends lost 4 bases at V and 4 bases at J; junction bases unmatched: 9. Germline lookup yields CDR1 LGHNA and CDR2 YSLEER.

This clonotype was detected many times. The gene calls are TRBV7-2 and TRBJ2-6; no clear D. CDR3 length: 15 residues. V was clipped by 4 bases and J by 3 bases, with 10 bases between them. The germline V gene has CDR1 SGHTA and CDR2 FQGNSA. CDR3 loop: CASSSQLVGANVLTF. Written as DNA, the CDR3 is TGTGCCAGCAGCTCCCAATTAGTTGGGGCCAACGTCCTGACTTTC.

This clonotype was observed at least ten times. V usage is TRBV6-5 and J usage is TRBJ2-7; TRBD1 matches at 8 bases. Germline V lookup: CDR1 MNHEY, CDR2 SVGAGI. V trimming: 0 bases; J trimming: 7 bases; junction bases outside the gene matches: 2. The CDR3 sequence is 13 residues long. CDR3 loop: CASSYSDRGEQYF. The CDR3, as DNA: TGTGCCAGCAGTTACTCCGACAGGGGAGAGCAGTACTTC.

This clonotype was detected ten times or more. The rearrangement links TRBV27 to TRBJ2-7, with a possible D match to TRBD2 (5 bases). Germline CDR1 and CDR2: MNHEY and SMNVEV (reference sequence). This CDR3 is 13 amino acids long. V lost 6 bases and J 0 bases, leaving 9 bases between the germline ends. The CDR3 coding sequence is TGTGCCAGCAGGGACGGGATCTCCTACGAGCAGTACTTC. Protein: CASRDGISYEQYF.

The V call is TRBV2, the J call TRBJ1-5; D gene unclear. Germline CDR1 reads SNHLY; CDR2 reads FYNNEI. The germline V and J ends were trimmed by 6 bases and 5 bases, with 20 bases remaining between them. The length of the CDR3 is 16 residues. CDR3 coding DNA: TGTGCCAGCAGCTCTTTAAATTCCCACCCCTATCAGCCCCAGCATTTT. This gives the protein CASSSLNSHPYQPQHF.

V is TRBV27 and J is TRBJ1-5; weak D call: TRBD1 (6 bases). Trimming took 3 bases from V and 0 from J, leaving 12 bases between them. The CDR3 has 16 residues. Germline CDR1 is MNHEY and CDR2 is SMNVEV (reference sequence). This CDR3 reads CASSLDGGYSNQPQHF. Written as DNA, the CDR3 is TGTGCCAGCAGTTTGGACGGGGGCTATAGCAATCAGCCCCAGCATTTT.

This clonotype was seen ten or more times. V is TRBV29-1 and J is TRBJ2-1; TRBD1 matches at 8 bases. The CDR3 covers 13 residues. J lost 8 bases, V lost 4 bases, and 7 bases had no gene match. Germline CDR1 reads SQVTM; CDR2 reads ANQGSEA. CDR3 protein: CSVGTGLTDEQFF. The CDR3 DNA sequence: TGCAGCGTTGGGACAGGGTTGACCGATGAGCAGTTCTTC.

There are many counts of this clonotype. The rearrangement uses TRBV7-9 and TRBJ2-7, with D possibly matching TRBD1 (6 bases). Germline V gene data show CDR1 as SEHNR and CDR2 as FQNEAQ (reference sequence). The CDR3 covers 13 residues. Trimming pared 10 bases from V and 7 bases from J, leaving 20 bases between. The CDR3 here is CATTAGALLEQYF. DNA of the CDR3: TGTGCCACCACGGCAGGGGCACTCCTGGAGCAGTACTTC.

This clonotype has at least ten counts. The chain carries TRBV7-2 and TRBJ1-5; possible D gene TRBD1, 5 bases. The CDR3 is 12 residues long. Trimming left V 4 bases short and J 8 bases short, with 9 bases between. Germline CDR1 and CDR2: SGHTA and FQGNSA. In nucleotides, the CDR3 is TGTGCCAGCAGCTCTATAGGGGAGCCCCAGCATTTT. Its protein is CASSSIGEPQHF.

This clonotype was seen only a few times. V usage is TRBV4-1 and J usage is TRBJ1-1; tentative D call: TRBD1 (6 bases). Germline V gene lookup returns CDR1 MGHRA and CDR2 YSYEKL. CDR3 length equals 16 residues. Trimming left V 5 bases short and J 5 bases short, with 21 bases between. CDR3 region: CASSSRGEGTRTEAFF. The CDR3 coding sequence is TGCGCCAGCAGCTCCAGGGGCGAGGGTACGCGGACTGAAGCTTTCTTT.

This clonotype was picked up many times. The chain employs TRBV28 and TRBJ2-2; D gene uncertain. The V end was cut by 3 bases, the J end by 1 base, with 6 bases between. The germline V gene has CDR1 MDHEN and CDR2 SYDVKM. The CDR3 is made up of 14 amino acids. The CDR3: CASSFWQNTGELFF. The DNA for the CDR3 is TGTGCCAGCAGTTTTTGGCAGAACACCGGGGAGCTGTTTTTT.

The V gene is TRBV6-6, the J gene TRBJ1-5; possible D gene TRBD1, 5 bases. The CDR3 loop spans 15 amino acids. Trimming pared 3 bases from V and 0 bases from J, leaving 9 bases between. Germline V gene sequence: CDR1 MNHNY, CDR2 SVGAGI (reference sequence). Written as DNA, the CDR3 is TGTGCCAGCAGTTATGGGGGGAATAGCAATCAGCCCCAGCATTTT. Its protein product is CASSYGGNSNQPQHF.

The chain employs TRBV3-1 and TRBJ2-7, with TRBD2 matching 13 bases. This CDR3 has 15 residues. Germline assignment: CDR1 LGHDT and CDR2 YNNKEL (reference sequence). The J segment lost 4 bases and the V segment lost 5 bases, leaving 5 bases of the junction unmatched. The CDR3 is CASSGLAGVRYEQYF. In nucleotides, the CDR3 is TGTGCCAGCAGCGGACTAGCGGGAGTGAGGTACGAGCAGTACTTC.